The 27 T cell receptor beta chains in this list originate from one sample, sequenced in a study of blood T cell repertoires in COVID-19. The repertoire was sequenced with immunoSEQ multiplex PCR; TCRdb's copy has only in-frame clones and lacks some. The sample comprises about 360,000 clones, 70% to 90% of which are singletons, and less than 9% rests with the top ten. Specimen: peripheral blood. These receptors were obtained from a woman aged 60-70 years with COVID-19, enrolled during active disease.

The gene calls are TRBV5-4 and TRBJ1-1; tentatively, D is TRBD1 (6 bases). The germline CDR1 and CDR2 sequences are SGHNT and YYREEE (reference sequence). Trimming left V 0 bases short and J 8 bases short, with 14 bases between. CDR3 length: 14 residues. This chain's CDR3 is CASSLEDSGEEAFF. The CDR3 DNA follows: TGTGCCAGCAGCTTGGAGGACAGCGGGGAGGAAGCTTTCTTT.

This CDR3 is CASSYQALAEETQYF. Here the CDR3 DNA reads TGTGCCAGCAGCTATCAGGCGCTAGCGGAAGAGACCCAGTACTTC. The chain joins TRBV7-2 to TRBJ2-5; 7 nucleotides line up with TRBD2. After removal of 4 bases from V and 3 bases from J, the junction contained 8 bases not matched to a gene. This CDR3 comprises 15 residues. CDR1 and CDR2 (germline): SGHTA, FQGNSA.

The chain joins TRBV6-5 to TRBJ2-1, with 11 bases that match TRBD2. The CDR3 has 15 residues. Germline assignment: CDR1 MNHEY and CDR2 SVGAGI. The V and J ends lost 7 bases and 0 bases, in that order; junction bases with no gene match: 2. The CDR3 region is CASISGGDSYNEQFF. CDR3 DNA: TGTGCCAGCATTAGCGGGGGGGACTCCTACAATGAGCAGTTCTTC.

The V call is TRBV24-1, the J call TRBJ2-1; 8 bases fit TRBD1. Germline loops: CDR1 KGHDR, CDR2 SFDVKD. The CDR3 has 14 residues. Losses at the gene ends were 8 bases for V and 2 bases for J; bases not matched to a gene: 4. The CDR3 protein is CATKSGGAYNEQFF. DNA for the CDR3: TGTGCCACCAAATCAGGGGGCGCCTACAATGAGCAGTTCTTC.

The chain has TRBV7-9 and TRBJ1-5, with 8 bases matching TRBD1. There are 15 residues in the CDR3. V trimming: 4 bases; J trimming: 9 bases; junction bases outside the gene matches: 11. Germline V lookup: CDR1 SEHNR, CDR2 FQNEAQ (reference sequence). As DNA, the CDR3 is TGTGCCAGCAGCTCTCAGGGGGCCCCGACCTCGCCCCAGCATTTT. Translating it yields CASSSQGAPTSPQHF. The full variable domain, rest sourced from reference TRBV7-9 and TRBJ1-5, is DTGVSQNPRHKITKRGQNVTFRCDPISEHNRLYWYRQTLGQGPEFLTYFQNEAQLEKSRLLSDRFSAERPKGSFSTLEIQRTEQGDSAMYLCASSSQGAPTSPQHFGDGTRLSIL.

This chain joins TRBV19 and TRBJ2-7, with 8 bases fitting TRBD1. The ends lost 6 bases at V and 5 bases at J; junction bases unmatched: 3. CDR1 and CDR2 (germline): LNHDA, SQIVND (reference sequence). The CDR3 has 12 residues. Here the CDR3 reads CASSPTGDEQYF. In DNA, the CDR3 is TGTGCCAGTAGCCCGACAGGGGACGAGCAGTACTTC.

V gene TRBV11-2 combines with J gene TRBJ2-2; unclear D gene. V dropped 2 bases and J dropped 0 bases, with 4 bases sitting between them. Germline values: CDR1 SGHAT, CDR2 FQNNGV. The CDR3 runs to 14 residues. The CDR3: CASSLQANTGELFF. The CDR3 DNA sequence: TGTGCCAGCAGCTTACAGGCGAACACCGGGGAGCTGTTTTTT.

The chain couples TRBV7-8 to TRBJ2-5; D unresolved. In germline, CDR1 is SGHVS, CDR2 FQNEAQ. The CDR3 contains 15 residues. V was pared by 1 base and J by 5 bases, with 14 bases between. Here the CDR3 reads CASSLVTPDSETQYF. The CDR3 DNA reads TGTGCCAGCAGCTTAGTTACGCCCGACTCGGAGACCCAGTACTTC.

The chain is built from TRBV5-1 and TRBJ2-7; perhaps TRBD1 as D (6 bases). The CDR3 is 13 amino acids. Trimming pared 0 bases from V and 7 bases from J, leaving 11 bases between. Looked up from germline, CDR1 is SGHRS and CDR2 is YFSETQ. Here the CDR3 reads CASSLGGQGEQYF. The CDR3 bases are TGCGCCAGCAGCTTGGGGGGCCAGGGGGAGCAGTACTTC.

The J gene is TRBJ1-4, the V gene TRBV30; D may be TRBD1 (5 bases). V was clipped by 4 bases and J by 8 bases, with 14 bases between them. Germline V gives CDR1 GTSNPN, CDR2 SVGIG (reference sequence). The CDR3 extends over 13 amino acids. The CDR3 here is CAWMGTPYEKLFF. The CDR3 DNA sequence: TGTGCCTGGATGGGGACTCCTTACGAAAAACTGTTTTTT.

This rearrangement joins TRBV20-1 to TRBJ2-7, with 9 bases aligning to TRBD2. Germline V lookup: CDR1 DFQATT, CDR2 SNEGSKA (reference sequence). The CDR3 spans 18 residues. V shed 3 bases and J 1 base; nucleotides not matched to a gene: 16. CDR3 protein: CSASGYRRGGIRSYEQYF. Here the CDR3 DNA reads TGCAGTGCTAGTGGTTATCGGCGGGGGGGAATCCGATCCTACGAGCAGTACTTC.

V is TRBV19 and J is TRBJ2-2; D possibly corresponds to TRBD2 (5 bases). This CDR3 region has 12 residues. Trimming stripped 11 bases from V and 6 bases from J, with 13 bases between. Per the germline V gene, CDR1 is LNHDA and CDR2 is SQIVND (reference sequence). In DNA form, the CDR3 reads TGTGCCGTGAGGGTCGCTTCCGGGGAGCTGTTTTTT. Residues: CAVRVASGELFF.

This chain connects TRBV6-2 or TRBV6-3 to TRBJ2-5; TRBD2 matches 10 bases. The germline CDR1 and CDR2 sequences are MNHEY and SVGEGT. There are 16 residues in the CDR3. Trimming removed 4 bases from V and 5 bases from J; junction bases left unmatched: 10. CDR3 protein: CASSSSLAGGQETQYF. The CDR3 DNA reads TGTGCCAGCAGTTCCAGTTTAGCGGGGGGTCAGGAGACCCAGTACTTC.

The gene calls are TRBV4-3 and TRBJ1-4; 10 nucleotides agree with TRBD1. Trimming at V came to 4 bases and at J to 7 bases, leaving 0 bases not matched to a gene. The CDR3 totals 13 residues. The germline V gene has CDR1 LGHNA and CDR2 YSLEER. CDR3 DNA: TGCGCCAGCAGCCGGACAGGGGGTGAAAAACTGTTTTTT. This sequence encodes CASSRTGGEKLFF.

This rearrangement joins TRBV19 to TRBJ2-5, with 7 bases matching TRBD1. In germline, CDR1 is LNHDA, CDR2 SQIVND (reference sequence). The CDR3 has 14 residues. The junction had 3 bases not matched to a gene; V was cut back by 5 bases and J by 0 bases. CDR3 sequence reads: CASSRQGNQETQYF. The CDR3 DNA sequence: TGTGCCAGTAGTCGACAGGGCAACCAAGAGACCCAGTACTTC.

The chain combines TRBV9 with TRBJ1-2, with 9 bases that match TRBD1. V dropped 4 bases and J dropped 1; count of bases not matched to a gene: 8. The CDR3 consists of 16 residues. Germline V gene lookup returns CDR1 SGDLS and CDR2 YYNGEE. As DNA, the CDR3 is TGTGCCAGCAGCAAAACTCTGGACAGGGGTAACTATGGCTACACCTTC. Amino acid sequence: CASSKTLDRGNYGYTF.

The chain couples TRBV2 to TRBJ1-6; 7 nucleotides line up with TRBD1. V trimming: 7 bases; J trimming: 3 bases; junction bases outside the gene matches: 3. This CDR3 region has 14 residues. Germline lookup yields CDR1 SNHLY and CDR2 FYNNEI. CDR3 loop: CASNRDSYNSPLHF. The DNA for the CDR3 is TGTGCCAGCAACCGGGACAGCTATAATTCACCCCTCCACTTT. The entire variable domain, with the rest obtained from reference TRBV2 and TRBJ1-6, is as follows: EPEVTQTPSHQVTQMGQEVILRCVPISNHLYFYWYRQILGQKVEFLVSFYNNEISEKSEIFDDQFSVERPDGSNFTLKIRSTKLEDSAMYFCASNRDSYNSPLHFGNGTRLTVT.

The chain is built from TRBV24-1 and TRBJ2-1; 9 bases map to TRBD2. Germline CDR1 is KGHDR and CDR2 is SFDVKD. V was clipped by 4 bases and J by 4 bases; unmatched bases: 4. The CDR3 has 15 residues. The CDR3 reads CATSDAGGPYNEQFF. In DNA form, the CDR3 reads TGTGCCACCAGTGACGCGGGGGGGCCATACAATGAGCAGTTCTTC.

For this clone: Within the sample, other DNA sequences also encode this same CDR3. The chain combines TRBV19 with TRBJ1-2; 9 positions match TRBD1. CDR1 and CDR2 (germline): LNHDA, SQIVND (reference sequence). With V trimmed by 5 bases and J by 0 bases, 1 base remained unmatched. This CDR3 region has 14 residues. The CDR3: CASSGDRANYGYTF. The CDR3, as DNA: TGTGCCAGTAGTGGGGACAGGGCTAACTATGGCTACACCTTC.

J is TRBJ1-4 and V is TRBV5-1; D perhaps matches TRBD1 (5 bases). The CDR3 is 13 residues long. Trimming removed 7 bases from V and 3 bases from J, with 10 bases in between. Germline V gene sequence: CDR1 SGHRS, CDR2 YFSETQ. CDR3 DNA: TGCGCCAGCGTCGGGACTGCTAATGAAAAACTGTTTTTT. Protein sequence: CASVGTANEKLFF.

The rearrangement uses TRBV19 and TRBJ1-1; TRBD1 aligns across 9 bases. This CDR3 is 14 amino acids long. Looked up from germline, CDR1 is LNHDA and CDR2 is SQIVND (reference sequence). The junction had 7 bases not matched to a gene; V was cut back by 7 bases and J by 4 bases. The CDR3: CASNRDREGTEAFF. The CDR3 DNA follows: TGTGCCAGTAATCGGGACAGGGAAGGCACTGAAGCTTTCTTT.

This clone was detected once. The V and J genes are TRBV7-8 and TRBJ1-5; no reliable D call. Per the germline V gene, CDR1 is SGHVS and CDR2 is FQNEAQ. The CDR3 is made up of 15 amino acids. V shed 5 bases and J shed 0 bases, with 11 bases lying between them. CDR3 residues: CASSARRGSNQPQHF. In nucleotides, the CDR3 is TGTGCCAGCAGCGCCCGGCGGGGTAGCAATCAGCCCCAGCATTTT.

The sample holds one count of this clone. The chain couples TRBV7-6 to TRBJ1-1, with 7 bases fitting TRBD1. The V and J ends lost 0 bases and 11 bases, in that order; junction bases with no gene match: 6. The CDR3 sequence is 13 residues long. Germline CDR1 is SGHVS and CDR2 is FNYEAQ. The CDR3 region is CASSLAEGARAFF. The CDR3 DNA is TGTGCCAGCAGCTTAGCGGAGGGGGCGCGGGCTTTCTTT.

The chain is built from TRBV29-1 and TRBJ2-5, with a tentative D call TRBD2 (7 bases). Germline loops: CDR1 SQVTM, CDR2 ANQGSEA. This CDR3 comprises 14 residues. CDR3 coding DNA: TGCAACGCCTGGCGGGGGCCGAGCCGGGAGACCCAGTACTTC. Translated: CNAWRGPSRETQYF.

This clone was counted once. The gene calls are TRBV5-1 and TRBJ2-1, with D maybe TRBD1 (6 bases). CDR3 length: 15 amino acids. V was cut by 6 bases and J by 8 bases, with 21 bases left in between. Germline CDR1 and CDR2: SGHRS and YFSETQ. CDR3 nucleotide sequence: TGCGCCAGCAAGACACAGGGCGCTACTTCCTATGAGCAGTTCTTC. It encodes CASKTQGATSYEQFF. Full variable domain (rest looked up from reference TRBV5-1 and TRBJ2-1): KAGVTQTPRYLIKTRGQQVTLSCSPISGHRSVSWYQQTPGQGLQFLFEYFSETQRNKGNFPGRFSGRQFSNSRSEMNVSTLELGDSALYLCASKTQGATSYEQFFGPGTRLTVL.

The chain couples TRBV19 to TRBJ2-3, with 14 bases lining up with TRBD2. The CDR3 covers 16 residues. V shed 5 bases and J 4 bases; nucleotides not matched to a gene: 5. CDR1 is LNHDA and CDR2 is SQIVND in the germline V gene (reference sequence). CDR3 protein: CASSSPGLAGADTQYF. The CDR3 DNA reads TGTGCCAGTAGTTCCCCGGGACTAGCGGGGGCAGATACGCAGTATTTT.

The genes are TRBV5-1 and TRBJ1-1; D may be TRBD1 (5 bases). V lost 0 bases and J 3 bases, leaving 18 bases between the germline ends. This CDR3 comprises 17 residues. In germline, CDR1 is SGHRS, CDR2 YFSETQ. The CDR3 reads CASSLEVWGVQDTEAFF. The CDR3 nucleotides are TGCGCCAGCAGCTTGGAGGTGTGGGGGGTTCAGGACACTGAAGCTTTCTTT.